These T cell receptor beta chains were read from a single sample in a study of response to subunit inactivated influenza vaccine. TCRdb re-called the RT-PCR reads with MiXCR, one entry per CDR3 protein. In the table there are approximately 170,000 distinct CDR3 sequences, approximately 12% of which are singletons. These data also featured in a second study, about T cells expressing NK-cell markers.

Sequenced here: CD8+ T cells sorted from PBMCs, sampled about 13 days after vaccination. The source is a man aged 50-60 years who received an inactivated influenza vaccine. The CDR3 runs from the conserved cysteine through the conserved F or W. The D gene is left open where the match is weak. The listing skips clone size in some rows; elsewhere it reads once, few, many or a size class.

>NA|TRBJ1-1|few|TRBV13
CASSPGLGGTEAFF
TGTGCCAGCAGCCCCGGTCTTGGTGGCACTGAAGCTTTCTTT
>TRBD1|TRBJ2-2|few|TRBV27
CASGQGASGELFF
TGTGCCAGTGGACAGGGGGCTTCCGGGGAGCTGTTTTTT
>TRBD2|TRBJ2-7|few|TRBV7-6
CASSPRLAGVSSYEQYF
TGTGCCAGCAGCCCCCGGCTAGCGGGAGTTAGCTCCTACGAGCAGTACTTC
>NA|TRBJ2-7|few|TRBV3-1
CASSPGQKTYEQYF
TGTGCCAGCAGCCCTGGACAGAAAACCTACGAGCAGTACTTC
>TRBD1|TRBJ1-4|many|TRBV7-6
CASSSGQGTNEKLFF
TGTGCCAGCAGCTCCGGACAGGGGACTAATGAAAAACTGTTTTTT
>NA|TRBJ1-5|NA|TRBV10-2
CASSESGPGRGNQPQHF
TGCGCCAGCAGTGAGTCAGGGCCCGGGAGGGGCAATCAGCCCCAGCATTTT
>NA|TRBJ1-1|NA|TRBV11-1
CASSLDVAEAFF
TGTGCCAGCAGCTTAGATGTGGCTGAAGCTTTCTTT
>NA|TRBJ2-7|NA|TRBV11-2
CAIPRGSSYEQYF
TGTGCCATCCCACGGGGCAGTTCCTACGAGCAGTACTTC
>NA|TRBJ2-1|few|TRBV4-1
CASSQVVSGVLRGEQFF
TGCGCCAGCAGCCAAGTTGTGTCGGGGGTGCTGAGGGGTGAGCAGTTCTTC
>TRBD2|TRBJ2-3|many|TRBV5-1
CASSIRLAGGMDTQYF
TGCGCCAGCAGCATAAGACTAGCGGGGGGCATGGATACGCAGTATTTT
>NA|TRBJ2-1|few|TRBV27
CASSPAGISYNEQFF
TGTGCCAGCAGTCCTGCAGGAATCTCCTACAATGAGCAGTTCTTC
>TRBD2|TRBJ2-3|few|TRBV11-2
CASSLYPTREGRGTDTQYF
TGTGCCAGCAGCCTTTACCCTACGAGGGAGGGCCGAGGGACAGATACGCAGTATTTT
>NA|TRBJ2-5|NA|TRBV7-8
CASSSLEETQYF
TGTGCCAGCAGCTCCTTAGAGGAGACCCAGTACTTC
>TRBD2|TRBJ2-3|few|TRBV6-1
CASSPTSGSPDTQYF
TGTGCCAGCAGTCCGACTAGCGGGAGTCCAGATACGCAGTATTTT
>NA|TRBJ2-3|once|TRBV9
CASSVGGAVWDTQYF
TGTGCCAGCAGCGTAGGGGGGGCTGTTTGGGATACGCAGTATTTT
>TRBD1|TRBJ2-1|few|TRBV4-3
CASSQGGGRSYNEQFF
TGCGCCAGCAGCCAAGGAGGGGGCCGGTCTTACAATGAGCAGTTCTTC
>NA|TRBJ1-6|NA|TRBV4-3
CASSQEPGISYNSPLHF
TGCGCCAGCAGCCAAGAACCAGGGATCTCCTATAATTCACCCCTCCACTTT
>NA|TRBJ2-7|NA|TRBV6-2/TRBV6-3
CASMGDVLAATYEQYF
TGTGCCAGCATGGGGGACGTCCTAGCTGCCACCTACGAGCAGTACTTC
>TRBD2|TRBJ2-2|NA|TRBV6-5
CASSYPRSSGRSNTGELFF
TGTGCCAGCAGTTACCCACGGAGCAGCGGGAGGTCGAACACCGGGGAGCTGTTTTTT
>TRBD1|TRBJ1-5|NA|TRBV20-1
CSARVEGTVSNQPQHF
TGCAGTGCTAGAGTCGAAGGGACAGTAAGCAATCAGCCCCAGCATTTT
>NA|TRBJ1-1|NA|TRBV2
CASSEAFVGNTEAFF
TGTGCCAGCAGTGAAGCGTTTGTGGGGAACACTGAAGCTTTCTTT
>NA|TRBJ2-7|many|TRBV6-6
CASSLQWGNEQYF
TGTGCCAGCAGTCTCCAGTGGGGCAACGAGCAGTACTTC
>NA|TRBJ2-3|few|TRBV7-8
CASSPFGLAIGGTDTQYF
TGTGCCAGCAGCCCCTTCGGGCTAGCGATCGGTGGCACAGATACGCAGTATTTT
>NA|TRBJ2-1|few|TRBV6-2/TRBV6-3
CASSISTGIYNEQFF
TGTGCCAGCAGTATAAGCACAGGGATATACAATGAGCAGTTCTTC
>TRBD2|TRBJ2-7|many|TRBV7-2
CASSLVASGNYEQYF
TGTGCCAGCAGCTTAGTGGCTAGCGGGAACTACGAGCAGTACTTC
>NA|TRBJ2-7|NA|TRBV12-3/TRBV12-4
CASSPNGFYEQYF
TGTGCCAGCAGCCCCAACGGTTTCTACGAGCAGTACTTC
>NA|TRBJ2-7|NA|TRBV5-6
CASSLEGHNEQYF
TGTGCCAGCAGCTTGGAGGGACATAACGAGCAGTACTTC
>TRBD2|TRBJ2-7|few|TRBV19
CASSKGTSVNYEQYF
TGTGCCAGTAGCAAGGGGACTAGCGTAAACTACGAGCAGTACTTC
>NA|TRBJ1-6|few|TRBV7-8
CASSVDSAQGALHF
TGTGCCAGCAGCGTGGACAGTGCCCAGGGAGCCCTCCACTTT
>TRBD2|TRBJ2-5|NA|TRBV6-4
CASSAPGLVVLAQYF
TGTGCCAGCAGTGCCCCGGGACTAGTGGTTTTGGCCCAGTACTTC
>TRBD2|TRBJ2-7|NA|TRBV27
CASSDGTSGIYEQYF
TGTGCCAGCAGTGACGGGACTAGCGGAATTTACGAGCAGTACTTC
>NA|TRBJ2-5|NA|TRBV6-5
CASSYGAGLQETQYF
TGTGCCAGCAGTTATGGTGCGGGGTTACAAGAGACCCAGTACTTC
>TRBD2|TRBJ2-7|few|TRBV2
CASSVSGSPYEQYF
TGTGCCAGCAGTGTTAGCGGGAGTCCCTACGAGCAGTACTTC
>NA|TRBJ2-4|NA|TRBV29-1
CSVGEKNIQYF
TGCAGCGTTGGCGAGAAAAACATTCAGTACTTC
>NA|TRBJ1-6|few|TRBV6-1
CASAKEGRGNSPLHF
TGTGCCAGCGCCAAGGAAGGCAGGGGTAATTCACCCCTCCACTTT
>TRBD2|TRBJ2-3|many|TRBV29-1
CSVELAGSTDTQYF
TGCAGCGTTGAGCTAGCGGGGAGCACAGATACGCAGTATTTT
>NA|TRBJ2-1|few|TRBV5-1
CASSHTRGNEQFF
TGCGCCAGCAGCCACACGCGGGGTAATGAGCAGTTCTTC
>TRBD1|TRBJ2-5|few|TRBV29-1
CSVEFVTGGETQYF
TGCAGCGTTGAATTTGTGACAGGGGGAGAGACCCAGTACTTC
>NA|TRBJ2-2|once|TRBV5-1
CASSGGDSNTGELFF
TGCGCCAGCAGCGGAGGGGACAGCAACACCGGGGAGCTGTTTTTT
>NA|TRBJ1-6|NA|TRBV7-9
CASSLAAISSYNSPLHF
TGTGCCAGCAGCTTAGCCGCCATCAGCTCCTATAATTCACCCCTCCACTTT
>NA|TRBJ2-2|few|TRBV12-3/TRBV12-4
CASSGQGRELFF
TGTGCCAGCAGTGGTCAGGGCCGGGAGCTGTTTTTT
>NA|TRBJ1-1|NA|TRBV11-2
CASSLGGAQAFF
TGTGCCAGCAGCTTAGGGGGGGCCCAAGCTTTCTTT